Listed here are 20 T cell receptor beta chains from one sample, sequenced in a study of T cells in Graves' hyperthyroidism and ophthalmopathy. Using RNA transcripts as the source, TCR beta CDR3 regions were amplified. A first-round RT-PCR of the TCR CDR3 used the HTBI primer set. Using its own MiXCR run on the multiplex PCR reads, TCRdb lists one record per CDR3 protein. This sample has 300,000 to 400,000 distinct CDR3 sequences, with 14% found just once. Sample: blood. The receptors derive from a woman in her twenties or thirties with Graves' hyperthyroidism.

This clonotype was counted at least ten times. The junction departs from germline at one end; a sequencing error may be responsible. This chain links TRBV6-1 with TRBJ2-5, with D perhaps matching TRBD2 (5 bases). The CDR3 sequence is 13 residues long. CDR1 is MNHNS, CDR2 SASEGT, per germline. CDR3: CASNGGGQGTQYF. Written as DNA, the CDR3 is TGTGCCAGCAATGGAGGCGGTCAAGGGACCCAGTACTTC.

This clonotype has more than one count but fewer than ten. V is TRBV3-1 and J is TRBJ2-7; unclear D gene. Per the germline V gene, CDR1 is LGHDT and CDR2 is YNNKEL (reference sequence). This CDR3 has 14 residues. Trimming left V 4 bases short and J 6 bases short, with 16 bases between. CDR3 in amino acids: CASSPRQGESEQYF. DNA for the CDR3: TGTGCCAGCAGCCCCAGACAAGGTGAAAGCGAGCAGTACTTC.

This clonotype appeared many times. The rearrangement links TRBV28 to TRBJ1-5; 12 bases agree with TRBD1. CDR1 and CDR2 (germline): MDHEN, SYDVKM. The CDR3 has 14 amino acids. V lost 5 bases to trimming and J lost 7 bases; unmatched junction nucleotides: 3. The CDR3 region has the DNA TGTGCCAGCAGTCGCGGGACAGGGGGCCAGCCCCAGCATTTT. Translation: CASSRGTGGQPQHF.

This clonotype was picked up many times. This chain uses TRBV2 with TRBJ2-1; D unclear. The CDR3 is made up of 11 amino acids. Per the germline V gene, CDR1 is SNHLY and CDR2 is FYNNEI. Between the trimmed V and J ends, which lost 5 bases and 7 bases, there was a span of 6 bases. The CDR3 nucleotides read TGTGCCAGCAGTTCCAAAAATGAGCAGTTCTTC. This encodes CASSSKNEQFF. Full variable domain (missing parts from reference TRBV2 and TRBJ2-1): EPEVTQTPSHQVTQMGQEVILRCVPISNHLYFYWYRQILGQKVEFLVSFYNNEISEKSEIFDDQFSVERPDGSNFTLKIRSTKLEDSAMYFCASSSKNEQFFGPGTRLTVL.

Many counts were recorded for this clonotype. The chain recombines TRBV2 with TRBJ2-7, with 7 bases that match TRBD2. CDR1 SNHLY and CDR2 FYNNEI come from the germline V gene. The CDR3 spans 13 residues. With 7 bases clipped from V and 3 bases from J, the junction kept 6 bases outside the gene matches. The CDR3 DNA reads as TGTGCCAGCATGCCTAGCGGCGACTACGAGCAGTACTTC. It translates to CASMPSGDYEQYF. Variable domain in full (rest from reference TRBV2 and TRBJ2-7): EPEVTQTPSHQVTQMGQEVILRCVPISNHLYFYWYRQILGQKVEFLVSFYNNEISEKSEIFDDQFSVERPDGSNFTLKIRSTKLEDSAMYFCASMPSGDYEQYFGPGTRLTVT.

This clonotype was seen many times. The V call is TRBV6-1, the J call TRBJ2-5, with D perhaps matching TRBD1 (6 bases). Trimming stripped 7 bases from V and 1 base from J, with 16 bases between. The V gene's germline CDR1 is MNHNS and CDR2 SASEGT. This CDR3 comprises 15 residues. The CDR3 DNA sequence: TGTGCCAGCACCCTCTTACAGGGCCCCCAAGAGACCCAGTACTTC. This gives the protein CASTLLQGPQETQYF.

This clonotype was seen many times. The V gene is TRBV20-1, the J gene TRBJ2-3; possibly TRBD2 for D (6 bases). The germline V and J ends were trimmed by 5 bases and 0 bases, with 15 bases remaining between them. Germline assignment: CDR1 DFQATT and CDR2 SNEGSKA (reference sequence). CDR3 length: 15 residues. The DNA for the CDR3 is TGCAGTGCTTGGGACTCCCCCGCTAGCACAGATACGCAGTATTTT. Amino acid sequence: CSAWDSPASTDTQYF.

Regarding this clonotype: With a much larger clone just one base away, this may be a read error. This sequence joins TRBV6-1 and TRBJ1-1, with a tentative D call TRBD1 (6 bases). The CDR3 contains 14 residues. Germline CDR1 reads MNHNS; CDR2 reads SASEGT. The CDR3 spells CASRQTGVNTGAFF. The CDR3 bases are TGTGCCAGCAGACAGACAGGAGTGAACACTGGAGCTTTCTTT.

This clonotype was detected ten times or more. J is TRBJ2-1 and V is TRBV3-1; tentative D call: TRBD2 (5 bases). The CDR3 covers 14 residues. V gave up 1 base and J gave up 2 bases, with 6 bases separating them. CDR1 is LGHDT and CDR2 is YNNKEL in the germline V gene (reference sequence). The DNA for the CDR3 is TGTGCCAGCAGCCAAGCGACTACCTACAATGAGCAGTTCTTC. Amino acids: CASSQATTYNEQFF.

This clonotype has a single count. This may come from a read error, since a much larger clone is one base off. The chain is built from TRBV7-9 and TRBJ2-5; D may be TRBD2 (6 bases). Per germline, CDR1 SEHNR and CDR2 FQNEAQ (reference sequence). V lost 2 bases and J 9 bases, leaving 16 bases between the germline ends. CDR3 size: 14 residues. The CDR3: CASSLPRAREAQYF. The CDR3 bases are TGTGCCAGCAGCTTACCCCGCGCTAGGGAGGCCCAGTACTTC.

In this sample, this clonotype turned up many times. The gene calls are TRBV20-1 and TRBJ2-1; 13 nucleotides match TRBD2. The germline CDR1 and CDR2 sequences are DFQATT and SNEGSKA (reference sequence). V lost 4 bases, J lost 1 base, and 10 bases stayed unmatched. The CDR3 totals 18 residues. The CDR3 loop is CSATGTSGNLGSYNEQFF. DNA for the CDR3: TGCAGTGCTACCGGGACTAGCGGGAATTTAGGGTCCTACAATGAGCAGTTCTTC.

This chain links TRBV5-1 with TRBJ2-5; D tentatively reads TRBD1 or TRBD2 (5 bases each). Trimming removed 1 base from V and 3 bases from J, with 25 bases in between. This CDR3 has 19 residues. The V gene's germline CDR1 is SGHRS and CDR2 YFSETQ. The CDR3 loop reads CASSLYAHWLRDRKETQYF. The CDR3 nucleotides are TGCGCCAGCAGCTTGTACGCCCATTGGTTGAGGGACCGAAAAGAGACCCAGTACTTC.

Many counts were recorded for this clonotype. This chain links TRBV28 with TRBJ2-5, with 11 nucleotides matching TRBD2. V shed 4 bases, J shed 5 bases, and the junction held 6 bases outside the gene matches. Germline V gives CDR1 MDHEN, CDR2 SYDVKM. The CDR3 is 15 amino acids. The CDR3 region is CASSSPGTSGETQYF. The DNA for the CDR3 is TGTGCCAGCAGTTCCCCCGGGACTAGCGGTGAGACCCAGTACTTC.

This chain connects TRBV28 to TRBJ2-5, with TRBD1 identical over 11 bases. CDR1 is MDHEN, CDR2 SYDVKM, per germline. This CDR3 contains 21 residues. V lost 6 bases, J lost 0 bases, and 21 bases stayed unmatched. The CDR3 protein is CASSPVLGQGAGGVNQETQYF. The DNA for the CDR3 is TGTGCCAGCAGCCCGGTCCTTGGACAGGGGGCGGGGGGGGTCAACCAAGAGACCCAGTACTTC.

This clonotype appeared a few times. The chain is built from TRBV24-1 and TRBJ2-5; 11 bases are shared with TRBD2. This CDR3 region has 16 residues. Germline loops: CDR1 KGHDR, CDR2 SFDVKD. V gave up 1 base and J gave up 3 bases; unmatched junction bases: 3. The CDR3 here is CATSDFKLAGEETQYF. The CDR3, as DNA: TGTGCCACCAGTGATTTTAAACTAGCGGGAGAAGAGACCCAGTACTTC.

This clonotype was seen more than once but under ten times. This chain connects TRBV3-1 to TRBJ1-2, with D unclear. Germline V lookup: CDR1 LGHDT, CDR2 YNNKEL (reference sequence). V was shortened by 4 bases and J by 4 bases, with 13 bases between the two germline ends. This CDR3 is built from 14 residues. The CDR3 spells CASSRTDPSYGYTF. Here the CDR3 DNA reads TGTGCCAGCAGCCGTACAGACCCAAGCTATGGCTACACCTTC.

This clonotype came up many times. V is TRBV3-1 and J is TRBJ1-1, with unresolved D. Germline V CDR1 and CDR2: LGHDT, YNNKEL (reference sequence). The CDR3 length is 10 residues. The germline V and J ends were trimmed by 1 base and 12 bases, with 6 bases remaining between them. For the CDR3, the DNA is TGTGCCAGCAGCCAAGTGGGAACTTTCTTT. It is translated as CASSQVGTFF.

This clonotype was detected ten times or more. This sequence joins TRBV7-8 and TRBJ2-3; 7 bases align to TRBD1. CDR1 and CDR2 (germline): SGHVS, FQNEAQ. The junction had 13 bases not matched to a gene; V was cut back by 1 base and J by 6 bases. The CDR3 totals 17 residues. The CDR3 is CASSLDDQDRVGDTQYF. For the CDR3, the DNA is TGTGCCAGCAGCTTAGATGACCAAGACAGGGTGGGTGATACGCAGTATTTT.

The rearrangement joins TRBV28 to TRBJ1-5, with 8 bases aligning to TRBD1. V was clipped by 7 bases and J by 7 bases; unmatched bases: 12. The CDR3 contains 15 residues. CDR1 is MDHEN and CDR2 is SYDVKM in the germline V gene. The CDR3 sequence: CASTLGQGAGQPQHF. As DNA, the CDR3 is TGTGCCAGCACCCTTGGGCAGGGGGCCGGGCAGCCCCAGCATTTT.

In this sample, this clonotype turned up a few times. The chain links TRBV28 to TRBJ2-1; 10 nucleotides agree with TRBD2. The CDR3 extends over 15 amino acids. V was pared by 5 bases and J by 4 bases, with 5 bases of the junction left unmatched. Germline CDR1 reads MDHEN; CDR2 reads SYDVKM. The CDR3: CASSRRTSGYNEQFF. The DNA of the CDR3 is TGTGCCAGCAGTCGACGGACTAGCGGTTACAATGAGCAGTTCTTC. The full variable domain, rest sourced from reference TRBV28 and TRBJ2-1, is DVKVTQSSRYLVKRTGEKVFLECVQDMDHENMFWYRQDPGLGLRLIYFSYDVKMKEKGDIPEGYSVSREKKERFSLILESASTNQTSMYLCASSRRTSGYNEQFFGPGTRLTVL.